This T cell receptor (beta chain) originates from a study of cytomegalovirus exposure and HLA in healthy donors. Produced via immunoSEQ multiplex PCR; TCRdb's table is partial and in-frame only. The sample contains approximately 230,000 clones, over 75% of which appear only once. Germline CDR1 and CDR2: MGHRA and YSYEKL. Trimming took 1 base from V and 7 from J; bases not matched to a gene: 9. The CDR3 has 17 residues. The TCR comes from a young man in good health and CMV-seropositive. Material for sequencing was PBMCs. This sequence joins TRBV4-1 and TRBJ2-1; 11 bases match TRBD2. In DNA, the CDR3 is TGCGCCAGCAGCCAAGGCTTAGCGGGAGGGTTGGGGAATGAGCAGTTCTTC. Translation gives CASSQGLAGGLGNEQFF.